The text below deals with one T cell receptor (beta chain). These data are taken from a study of blood T cell repertoires in COVID-19. Overall study context: Italy, Spain and the United States were the sources of the convalescent and acute COVID-19 samples.

Germline lookup yields CDR1 PRHDT and CDR2 FYEKMQ (reference sequence). This CDR3 is 12 amino acids long. Trimming removed 5 bases from V and 4 bases from J, with 8 bases in between. This table comes from immunoSEQ multiplex PCR, and its TCRdb copy is limited to in-frame clones, with some not included. The table has around 110,000 clones, 70% to 90% seen once. This clonotype was obtained from a man aged 50 to 59 with active or convalescent COVID-19. The sequenced sample was peripheral blood. The rearrangement uses TRBV13 and TRBJ1-1; D is perhaps TRBD1 (5 bases). The CDR3 sequence: CASSPGVTEAFF. CDR3 DNA: TGTGCCAGCAGCCCGGGGGTCACTGAAGCTTTCTTT.